A selection of T cell receptor beta chains follows, all from one sample in a study of blood T cell repertoires in COVID-19. Generated by immunoSEQ multiplex PCR, the TCRdb table keeps only in-frame clones and is missing some. The table includes about 73,000 clones, under 90% detected once. Sequences were obtained from peripheral blood. The receptors shown here come from a woman aged 55-70 years with acute or convalescent COVID-19. Each CDR3 is given with its conserved first and last residue. The D gene is left open where the match is weak. Not every row has a clone size; where given, it reads once, few, many or a size class.

v_call	j_call	clone_size	d_call	cdr3_nt	cdr3_aa
TRBV6-5	TRBJ2-7	few	-	TGTGCCAGCAGAGGACAGAGCGGTTCTCGGGACGAGCAGTACTTC	CASRGQSGSRDEQYF
TRBV5-5	TRBJ2-5	-	-	TGTGCCAGCAGCCAGGGAGGCTTGGTGGAGACCCAGTACTTC	CASSQGGLVETQYF
TRBV5-6	TRBJ2-1	-	-	TGTGCCAGCAGCTCGTTACACGGGGATCTGCACAATGAGCAGTTCTTC	CASSSLHGDLHNEQFF
TRBV6-5	TRBJ2-7	-	TRBD1	TGTGCCAGCAGTTACCGGGCGACAGGGGTCGGGGAGCAGTACTTC	CASSYRATGVGEQYF
TRBV28	TRBJ1-2	-	TRBD1	TGTGCCAGCAGTTCTACAGGGGTCGGCTATGGCTACACCTTC	CASSSTGVGYGYTF
TRBV27	TRBJ1-6	-	-	TGTGCCAGCAGCCCGGGGGGACGCTCCTATAATTCACCCCTCCACTTT	CASSPGGRSYNSPLHF
TRBV7-2	TRBJ2-1	-	TRBD2	TGTGCCAGCACCTCCACGGGAGGAAAATACAATGAGCAGTTCTTC	CASTSTGGKYNEQFF
TRBV25-1	TRBJ1-3	-	TRBD1	TGTGCCAGCAGTGTTGGGACAGGGGGCTCTGGAAACACCATATATTTT	CASSVGTGGSGNTIYF
TRBV6-5	TRBJ2-7	-	-	TGTGCCAGCAGTTACTCGAGTTCAAGCTACGAGCAGTACTTC	CASSYSSSSYEQYF
TRBV19	TRBJ1-4	-	TRBD1	TGTGCCAGTAGTAAGGGACAGGGAATTTACATGCTTAATGAAAAACTGTTTTTT	CASSKGQGIYMLNEKLFF
TRBV5-1	TRBJ2-2	few	TRBD2	TGCGCCAGCAGCTTGGATAGTACTAGCGGGAGGGCCGGGGAGCTGTTTTTT	CASSLDSTSGRAGELFF
TRBV14	TRBJ2-7	-	-	TGTGCCAGCGCCAAAGTAAGAGGGGGAGAGCAGTACTTC	CASAKVRGGEQYF
TRBV30	TRBJ1-5	-	-	TGTGCCTGGAGTTATGGGGGGAGTCAGCCCCAGCATTTT	CAWSYGGSQPQHF
TRBV5-6	TRBJ1-4	-	-	TGTGCCAGCAGCTTACCAACAGGGGAAAAACTGTTTTTT	CASSLPTGEKLFF
TRBV5-6	TRBJ2-7	-	TRBD2	TGTGCCAGCAGCTCAGGGGAGCTAGCGGGGGGGCTGCGCTACGAGCAGTACTTC	CASSSGELAGGLRYEQYF
TRBV9	TRBJ2-1	-	TRBD1	TGTGCCAGCAGCTTGTGGACAGGGGCCGACAATGAGCAGTTCTTC	CASSLWTGADNEQFF
TRBV11-2	TRBJ2-1	-	TRBD2	TGTGCCAGCAGCTTAGATAGCGGGGGGTACTACAATGAGCAGTTCTTC	CASSLDSGGYYNEQFF
TRBV11-2	TRBJ2-7	-	TRBD2	TGTGCCAGCAGCTCCTCGGGGGGCTACGAGCAGTACTTC	CASSSSGGYEQYF
TRBV3-1/TRBV3-2	TRBJ1-2	-	-	TGTGCCAGCAGCCAAGATCGAGGTGGCTATGGCTACACCTTC	CASSQDRGGYGYTF
TRBV19	TRBJ2-1	-	TRBD2	TGTGCCAGCCGCGGGGCGGCGGGAGGACCAAACAATGAGCAGTTCTTC	CASRGAAGGPNNEQFF
TRBV5-6	TRBJ1-2	-	TRBD1	TGTGCCAGCAGCTTGTACAGGGGGGTCGGCTACACCTTC	CASSLYRGVGYTF